This TCR beta chain was recovered during a study of T-cell memory formation after mild COVID-19. Whole-study results and caveats: Chiefly within CM and EM were the contracting CD4+ clones; CD8+ ones were within EMRA. Day 15 to 85 contracting clones showed balanced CD4/CD8; day 15 to 37 expanders favored CD4+.

TCRdb fed the 5' RACE reads into MiXCR, producing one record per CDR3 protein. The sample includes fewer than 450,000 distinct CDR3 sequences, 20% to 30% of them seen just once. The sample holds a few counts of this clonotype. What it binds is unknown. Between the trimmed V and J ends, which lost 8 bases and 2 bases, there was a span of 17 bases. CDR1 SEHNR and CDR2 FQNEAQ come from the germline V gene (reference sequence). This CDR3 spans 15 amino acids. This sequence originates from an adult woman who had mild COVID-19 (a few samples of this study predate the infection). Cell type and time point are not known. The chain joins TRBV7-9 to TRBJ2-3, with D perhaps TRBD1 (5 bases). Material for sequencing was PBMCs or a T cell subset sorted from them (not recorded which). Here the CDR3 DNA reads TGTGCCAGCGGGCTAATGGGGCTCTCCACAGATACGCAGTATTTT. Translating it yields CASGLMGLSTDTQYF.